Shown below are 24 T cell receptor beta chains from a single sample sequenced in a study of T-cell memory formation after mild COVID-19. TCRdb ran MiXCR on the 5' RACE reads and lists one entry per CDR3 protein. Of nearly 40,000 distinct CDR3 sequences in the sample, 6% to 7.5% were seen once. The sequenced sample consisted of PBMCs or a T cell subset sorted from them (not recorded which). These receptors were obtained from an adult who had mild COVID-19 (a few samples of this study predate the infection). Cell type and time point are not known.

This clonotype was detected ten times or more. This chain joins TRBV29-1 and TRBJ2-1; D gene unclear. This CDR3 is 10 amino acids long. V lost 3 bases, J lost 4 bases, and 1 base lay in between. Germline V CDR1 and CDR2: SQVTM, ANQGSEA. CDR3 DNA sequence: TGCAGCGTTGAGTACAATGAGCAGTTCTTC. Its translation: CSVEYNEQFF.

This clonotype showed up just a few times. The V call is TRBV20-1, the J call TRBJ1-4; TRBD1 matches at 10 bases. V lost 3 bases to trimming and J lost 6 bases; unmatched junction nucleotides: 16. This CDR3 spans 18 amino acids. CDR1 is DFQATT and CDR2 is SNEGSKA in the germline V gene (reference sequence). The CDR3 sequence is CSARSFRMGTGDDEKLFF. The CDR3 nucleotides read TGCAGTGCTAGGTCTTTTCGCATGGGGACAGGGGACGATGAAAAACTGTTTTTT.

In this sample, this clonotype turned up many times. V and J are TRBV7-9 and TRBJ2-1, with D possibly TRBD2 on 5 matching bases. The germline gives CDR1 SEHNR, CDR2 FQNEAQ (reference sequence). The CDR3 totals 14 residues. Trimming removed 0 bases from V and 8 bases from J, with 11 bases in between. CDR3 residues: CASSLALGGHEQFF. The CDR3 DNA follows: TGTGCCAGCAGCTTAGCGCTGGGCGGGCATGAGCAGTTCTTC.

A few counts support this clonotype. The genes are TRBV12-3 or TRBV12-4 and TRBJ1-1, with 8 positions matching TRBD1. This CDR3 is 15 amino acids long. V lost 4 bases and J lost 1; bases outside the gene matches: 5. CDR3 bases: TGTGCCAGCAGTTCAGGGACAGGTTGGAACACTGAAGCTTTCTTT. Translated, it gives CASSSGTGWNTEAFF.

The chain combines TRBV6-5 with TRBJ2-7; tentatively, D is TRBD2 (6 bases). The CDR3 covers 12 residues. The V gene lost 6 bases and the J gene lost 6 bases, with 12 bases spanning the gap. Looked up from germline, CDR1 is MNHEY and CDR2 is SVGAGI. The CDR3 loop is CASRERRGEQYF. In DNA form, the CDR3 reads TGTGCCAGCAGGGAGCGGCGGGGCGAGCAGTACTTC.

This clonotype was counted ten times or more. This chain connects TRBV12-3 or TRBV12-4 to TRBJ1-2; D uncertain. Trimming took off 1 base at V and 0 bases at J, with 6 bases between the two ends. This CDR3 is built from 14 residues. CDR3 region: CASSLGPANYGYTF. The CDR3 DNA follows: TGTGCCAGCAGTTTAGGACCAGCTAACTATGGCTACACCTTC.

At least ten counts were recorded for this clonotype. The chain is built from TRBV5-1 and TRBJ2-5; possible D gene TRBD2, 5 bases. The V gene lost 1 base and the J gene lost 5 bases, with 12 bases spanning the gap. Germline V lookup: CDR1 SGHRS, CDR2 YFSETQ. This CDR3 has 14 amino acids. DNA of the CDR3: TGCGCCAGCAGCTTGAGAACTAGTTGGGAGACCCAGTACTTC. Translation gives CASSLRTSWETQYF.

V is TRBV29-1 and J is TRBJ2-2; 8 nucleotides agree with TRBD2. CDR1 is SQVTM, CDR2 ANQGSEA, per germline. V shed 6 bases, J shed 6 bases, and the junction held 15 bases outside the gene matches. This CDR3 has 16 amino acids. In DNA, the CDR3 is TGCAGCGTCGGCCGAGTGAGCGGGAGAGGGGCCGGGGAGCTGTTTTTT. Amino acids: CSVGRVSGRGAGELFF.

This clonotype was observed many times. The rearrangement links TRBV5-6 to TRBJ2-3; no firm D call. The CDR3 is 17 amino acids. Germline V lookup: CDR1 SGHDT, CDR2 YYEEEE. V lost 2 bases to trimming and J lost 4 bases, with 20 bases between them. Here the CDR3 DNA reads TGTGCCAGCAGCTTAAGCCTCACGAGGTCCCAACCAGATACGCAGTATTTT. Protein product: CASSLSLTRSQPDTQYF.

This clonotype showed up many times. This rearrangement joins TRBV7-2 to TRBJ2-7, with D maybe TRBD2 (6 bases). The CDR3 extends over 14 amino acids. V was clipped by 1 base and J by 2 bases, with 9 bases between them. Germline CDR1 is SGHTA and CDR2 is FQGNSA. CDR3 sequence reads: CASSLVEGTYEQYF. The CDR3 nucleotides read TGTGCCAGCAGCTTAGTGGAGGGAACCTACGAGCAGTACTTC.

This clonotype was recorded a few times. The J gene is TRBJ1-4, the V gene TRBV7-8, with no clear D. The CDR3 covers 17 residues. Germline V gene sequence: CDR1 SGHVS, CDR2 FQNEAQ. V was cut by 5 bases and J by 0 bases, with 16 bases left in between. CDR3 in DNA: TGTGCCAGCAGCCTCGGGCGGAAGGGCGCAACTAATGAAAAACTGTTTTTT. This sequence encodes CASSLGRKGATNEKLFF.

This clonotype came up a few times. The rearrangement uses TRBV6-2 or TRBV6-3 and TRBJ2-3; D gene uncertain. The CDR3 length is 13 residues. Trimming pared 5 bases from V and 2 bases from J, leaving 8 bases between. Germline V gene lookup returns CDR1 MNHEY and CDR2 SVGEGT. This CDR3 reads CASSHSPTDTQYF. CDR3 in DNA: TGTGCCAGCAGTCACAGTCCCACAGATACGCAGTATTTT.

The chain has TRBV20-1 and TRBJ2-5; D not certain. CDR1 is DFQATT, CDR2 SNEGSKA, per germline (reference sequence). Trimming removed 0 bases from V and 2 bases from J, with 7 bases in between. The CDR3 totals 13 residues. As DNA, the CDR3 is TGCAGTGCTAGAGAAAGTATGCAAGAGACCCAGTACTTC. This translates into CSARESMQETQYF.

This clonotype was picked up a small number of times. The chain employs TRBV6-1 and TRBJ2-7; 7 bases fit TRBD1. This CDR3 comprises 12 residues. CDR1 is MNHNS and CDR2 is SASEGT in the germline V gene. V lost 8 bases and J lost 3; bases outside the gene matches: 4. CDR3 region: CASRQGDYEQYF. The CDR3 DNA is TGTGCCAGCCGACAGGGAGACTACGAGCAGTACTTC.

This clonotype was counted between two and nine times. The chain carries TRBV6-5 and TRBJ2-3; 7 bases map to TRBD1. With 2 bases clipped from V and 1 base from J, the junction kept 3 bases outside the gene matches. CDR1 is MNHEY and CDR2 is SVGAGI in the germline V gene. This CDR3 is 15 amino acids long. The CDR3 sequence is CASSYGTARTDTQYF. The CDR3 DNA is TGTGCCAGCAGTTACGGGACAGCCCGCACAGATACGCAGTATTTT.

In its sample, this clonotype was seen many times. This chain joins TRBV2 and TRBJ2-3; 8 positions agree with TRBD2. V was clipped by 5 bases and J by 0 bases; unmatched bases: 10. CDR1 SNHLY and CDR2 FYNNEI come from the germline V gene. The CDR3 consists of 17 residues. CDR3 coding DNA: TGTGCCAGCAGTCAACCCCTACTAGCGGCGAGCACAGATACGCAGTATTTT. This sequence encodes CASSQPLLAASTDTQYF.

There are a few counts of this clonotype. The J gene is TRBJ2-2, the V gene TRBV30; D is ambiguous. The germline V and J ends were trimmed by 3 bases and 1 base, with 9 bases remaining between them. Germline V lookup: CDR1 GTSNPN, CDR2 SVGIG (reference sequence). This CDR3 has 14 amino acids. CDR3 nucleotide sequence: TGTGCCTGGAGGGAACAGCTGAACACCGGGGAGCTGTTTTTT. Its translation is CAWREQLNTGELFF. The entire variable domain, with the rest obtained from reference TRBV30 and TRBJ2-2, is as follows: SQTIHQWPATLVQPVGSPLSLECTVEGTSNPNLYWYRQAAGRGLQLLFYSVGIGQISSEVPQNLSASRPQDRQFILSSKKLLLSDSGFYLCAWREQLNTGELFFGEGSRLTVL.

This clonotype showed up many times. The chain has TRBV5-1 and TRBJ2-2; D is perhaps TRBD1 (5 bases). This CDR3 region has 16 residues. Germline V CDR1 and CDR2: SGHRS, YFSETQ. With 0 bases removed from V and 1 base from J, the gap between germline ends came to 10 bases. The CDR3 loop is CASSLEPQGNTGELFF. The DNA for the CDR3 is TGCGCCAGCAGCTTGGAGCCTCAGGGGAACACCGGGGAGCTGTTTTTT.

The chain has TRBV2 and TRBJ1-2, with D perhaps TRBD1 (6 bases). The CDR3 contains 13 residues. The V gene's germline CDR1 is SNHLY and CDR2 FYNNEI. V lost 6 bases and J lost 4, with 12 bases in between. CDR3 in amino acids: CASRRGTTYGYTF. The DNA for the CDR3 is TGTGCCAGCAGGAGGGGGACCACCTATGGCTACACCTTC.

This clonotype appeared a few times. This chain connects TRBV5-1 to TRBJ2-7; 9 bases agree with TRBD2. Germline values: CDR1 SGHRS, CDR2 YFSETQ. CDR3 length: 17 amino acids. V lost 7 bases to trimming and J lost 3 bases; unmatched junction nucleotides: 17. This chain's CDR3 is CASVEGGGGAAGYEQYF. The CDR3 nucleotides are TGCGCCAGCGTGGAAGGTGGCGGGGGGGCAGCGGGCTACGAGCAGTACTTC.

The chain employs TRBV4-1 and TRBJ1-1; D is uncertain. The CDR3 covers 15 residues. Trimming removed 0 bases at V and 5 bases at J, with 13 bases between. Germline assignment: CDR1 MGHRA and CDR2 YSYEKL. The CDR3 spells CASSQDNSGITEAFF. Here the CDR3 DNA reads TGCGCCAGCAGCCAAGATAACTCGGGGATTACTGAAGCTTTCTTT.

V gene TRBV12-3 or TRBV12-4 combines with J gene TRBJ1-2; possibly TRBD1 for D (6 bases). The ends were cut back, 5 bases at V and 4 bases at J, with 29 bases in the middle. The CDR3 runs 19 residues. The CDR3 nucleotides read TGTGCCAGCAGTCTCGCACTTGGACAGCCCCCAGCATATAGCTATGGCTACACCTTC. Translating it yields CASSLALGQPPAYSYGYTF.

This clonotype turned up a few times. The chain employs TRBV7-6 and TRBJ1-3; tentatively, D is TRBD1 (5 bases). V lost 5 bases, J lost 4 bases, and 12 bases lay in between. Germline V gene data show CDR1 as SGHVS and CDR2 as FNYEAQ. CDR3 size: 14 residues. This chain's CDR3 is CASSPGPGGNTIYF. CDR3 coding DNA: TGTGCCAGCAGCCCGGGACCGGGGGGAAACACCATATATTTT.

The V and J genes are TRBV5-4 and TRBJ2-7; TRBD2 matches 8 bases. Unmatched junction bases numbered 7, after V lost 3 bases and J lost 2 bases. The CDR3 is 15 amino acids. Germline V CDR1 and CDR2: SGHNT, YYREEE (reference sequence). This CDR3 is CASSSRGGRTYEQYF. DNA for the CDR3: TGTGCCAGCAGCTCCCGCGGGGGGCGGACCTACGAGCAGTACTTC.